The 11 T cell receptor beta chains presented below share a single source sample, sequenced in a study of siplizumab effects on memory and regulatory T cells. Clones were read by immunoSEQ multiplex PCR, and TCRdb kept only the in-frame ones, dropping some. The sample consists of over 85,000 clones, 93% of them appearing once. The sequenced sample consisted of CD8+ T cells sorted from blood. The receptors come from a human donor in good health.

This clone appeared once. The V and J genes are TRBV19 and TRBJ1-1; 9 nucleotides align to TRBD1. Looked up from germline, CDR1 is LNHDA and CDR2 is SQIVND (reference sequence). J gave up 5 bases and V 7 bases, and 8 bases lay outside the gene matches. The CDR3 runs to 14 residues. The CDR3 sequence: CASTMGQGGTEAFF. CDR3 nucleotide sequence: TGTGCCAGTACCATGGGACAGGGAGGGACTGAAGCTTTCTTT. The full variable domain, with the rest looked up from reference TRBV19 and TRBJ1-1, is DGGITQSPKYLFRKEGQNVTLSCEQNLNHDAMYWYRQDPGQGLRLIYYSQIVNDFQKGDIAEGYSVSREKKESFPLTVTSAQKNPTAFYLCASTMGQGGTEAFFGQGTRLTVV.

V usage is TRBV6-5 and J usage is TRBJ1-1; D not resolved. Germline V gene lookup returns CDR1 MNHEY and CDR2 SVGAGI. The CDR3 runs to 13 residues. The V end lost 6 bases, the J end lost 1 base, and 9 bases lay between the germline ends. CDR3 DNA sequence: TGTGCCAGCAGCCTGCAGCGGAACACTGAAGCTTTCTTT. This encodes CASSLQRNTEAFF.

The chain has TRBV4-3 and TRBJ2-7; 12 positions match TRBD2. The V gene end was trimmed by 1 base and the J gene end by 6 bases; junction bases not matched to a gene: 4. Germline V gives CDR1 LGHNA, CDR2 YSLEER. CDR3 length: 15 amino acids. The CDR3 nucleotides are TGCGCCAGCAGCCAAGGACTAGCGGGAGCCTCCGAGCAGTACTTC. This sequence encodes CASSQGLAGASEQYF.

J is TRBJ2-5 and V is TRBV7-3, with 7 nucleotides matching TRBD2. The trim removed 1 base at V and 4 bases at J, leaving 3 bases unmatched. The CDR3 length is 14 residues. In germline, CDR1 is SGHTA, CDR2 FQGTGA. The CDR3 DNA follows: TGTGCCAGCAGCTTAAGACCGGGGGGAGAGACCCAGTACTTC. It specifies CASSLRPGGETQYF.

The chain joins TRBV7-6 to TRBJ1-2; the D is unclear. This CDR3 contains 13 residues. CDR1 is SGHVS, CDR2 FNYEAQ, per germline. The V end lost 1 base, the J end lost 7 bases, and 10 bases lay between the germline ends. The CDR3 DNA reads as TGTGCCAGCAGCTTAGGTTTGGGCCGTGGCTACACCTTC. It yields the protein CASSLGLGRGYTF.

The CDR3 bases are TGCAGCGTCCTGGGCAGAAGTCCTGGCTACACCTTC. It specifies CSVLGRSPGYTF. V is TRBV29-1 and J is TRBJ1-2; no firm D call. Germline loops: CDR1 SQVTM, CDR2 ANQGSEA. V was trimmed by 6 bases and J by 7 bases, leaving 15 bases between them. This CDR3 contains 12 residues.

The chain has TRBV27 and TRBJ2-3, with 8 bases that match TRBD1. V lost 6 bases to trimming and J lost 6 bases; unmatched junction nucleotides: 5. This CDR3 spans 13 amino acids. Per germline, CDR1 MNHEY and CDR2 SMNVEV (reference sequence). The DNA of the CDR3 is TGTGCCAGCAGCCTCCCAGGGGGCGATACGCAGTATTTT. It codes for CASSLPGGDTQYF.

For the CDR3, the DNA is TGCGCCAGCAGCCACGCCACAGGGAGCTCCTACGAGCAGTACTTC. Its translation: CASSHATGSSYEQYF. The V gene is TRBV4-1, the J gene TRBJ2-7, with D possibly TRBD1 on 6 matching bases. This CDR3 has 15 amino acids. The germline V gene has CDR1 MGHRA and CDR2 YSYEKL. V lost 3 bases to trimming and J lost 0 bases, with 12 bases between them.

The chain joins TRBV19 to TRBJ2-3; D is uncertain. CDR1 is LNHDA and CDR2 is SQIVND in the germline V gene (reference sequence). The V end lost 3 bases, the J end lost 4 bases, and 11 bases lay between the germline ends. The CDR3 covers 14 residues. CDR3: CASSISLVADTQYF. Here the CDR3 DNA reads TGTGCCAGTAGTATCAGCCTAGTAGCAGATACGCAGTATTTT.

This clone was seen just once. The genes are TRBV11-2 and TRBJ2-5; 11 nucleotides line up with TRBD2. CDR3 length: 15 residues. Germline loops: CDR1 SGHAT, CDR2 FQNNGV. The V and J ends lost 5 bases and 2 bases, in that order; junction bases with no gene match: 4. CDR3 residues: CASSEGLADQETQYF. As DNA, the CDR3 is TGTGCCAGCAGCGAGGGACTAGCGGATCAAGAGACCCAGTACTTC.

This sequence joins TRBV7-9 and TRBJ1-1; perhaps TRBD1 as D (5 bases). The V and J ends lost 6 bases and 1 base respectively, with 15 bases between them. The CDR3 spans 15 residues. The germline V gene has CDR1 SEHNR and CDR2 FQNEAQ (reference sequence). The CDR3 DNA follows: TGTGCCAGCAGTGGGCCTCCGGACACGAACACTGAAGCTTTCTTT. Translated: CASSGPPDTNTEAFF.